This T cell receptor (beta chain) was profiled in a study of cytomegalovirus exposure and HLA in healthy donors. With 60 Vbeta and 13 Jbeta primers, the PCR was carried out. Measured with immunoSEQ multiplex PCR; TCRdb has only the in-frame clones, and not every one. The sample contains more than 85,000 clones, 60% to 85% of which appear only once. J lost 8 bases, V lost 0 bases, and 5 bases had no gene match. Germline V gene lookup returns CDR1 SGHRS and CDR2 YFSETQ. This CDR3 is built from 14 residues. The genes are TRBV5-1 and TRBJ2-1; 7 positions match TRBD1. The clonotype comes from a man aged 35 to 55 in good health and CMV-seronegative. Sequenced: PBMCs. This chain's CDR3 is CASSLAQGYDEQFF. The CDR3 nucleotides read TGCGCCAGCAGCTTGGCACAGGGGTACGATGAGCAGTTCTTC.